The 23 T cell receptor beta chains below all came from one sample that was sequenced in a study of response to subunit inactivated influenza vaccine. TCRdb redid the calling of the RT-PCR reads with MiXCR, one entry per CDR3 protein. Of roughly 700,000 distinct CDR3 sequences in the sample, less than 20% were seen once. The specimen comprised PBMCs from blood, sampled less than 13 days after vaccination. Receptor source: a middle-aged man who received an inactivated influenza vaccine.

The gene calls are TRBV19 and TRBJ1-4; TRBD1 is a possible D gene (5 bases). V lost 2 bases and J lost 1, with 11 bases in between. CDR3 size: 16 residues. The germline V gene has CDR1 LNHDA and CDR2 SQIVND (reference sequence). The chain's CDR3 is CASSILGTGTNEKLFF. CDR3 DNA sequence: TGTGCCAGTAGTATACTGGGTACAGGAACTAATGAAAAACTGTTTTTT.

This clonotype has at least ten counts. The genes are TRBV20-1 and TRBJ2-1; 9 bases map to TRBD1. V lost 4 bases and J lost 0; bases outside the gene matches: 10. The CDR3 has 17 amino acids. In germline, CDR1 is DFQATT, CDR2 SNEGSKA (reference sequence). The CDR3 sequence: CSANRDRDFLSYNEQFF. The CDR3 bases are TGCAGTGCTAACCGGGACAGGGACTTCCTCTCCTACAATGAGCAGTTCTTC.

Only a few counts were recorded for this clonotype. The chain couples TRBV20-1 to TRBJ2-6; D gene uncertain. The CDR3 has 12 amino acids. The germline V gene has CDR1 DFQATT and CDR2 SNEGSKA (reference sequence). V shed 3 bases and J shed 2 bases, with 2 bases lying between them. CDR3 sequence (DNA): TGCAGTGCTAGTCCTGGGGCCAACGTCCTGACTTTC. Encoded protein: CSASPGANVLTF.

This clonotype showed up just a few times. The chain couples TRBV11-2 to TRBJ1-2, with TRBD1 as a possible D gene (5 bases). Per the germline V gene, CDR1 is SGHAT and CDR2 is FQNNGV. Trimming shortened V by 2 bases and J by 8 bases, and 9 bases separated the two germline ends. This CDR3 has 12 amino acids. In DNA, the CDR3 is TGTGCCAGCAGCTTACAGGGATGGGGCTACACCTTC. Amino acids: CASSLQGWGYTF.

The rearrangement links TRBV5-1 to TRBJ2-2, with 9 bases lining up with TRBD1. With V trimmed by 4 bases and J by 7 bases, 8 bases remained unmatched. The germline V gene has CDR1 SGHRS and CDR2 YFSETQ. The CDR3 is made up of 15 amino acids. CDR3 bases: TGCGCCAGCAGCAAACAGGGGGCGCAAGGCGGGGAGCTGTTTTTT. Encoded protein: CASSKQGAQGGELFF.

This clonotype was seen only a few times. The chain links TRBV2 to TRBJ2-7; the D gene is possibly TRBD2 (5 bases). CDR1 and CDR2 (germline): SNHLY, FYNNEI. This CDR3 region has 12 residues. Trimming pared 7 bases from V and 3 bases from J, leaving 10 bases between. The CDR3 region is CASTGSDYEQYF. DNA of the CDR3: TGTGCCAGCACGGGATCAGACTACGAGCAGTACTTC.

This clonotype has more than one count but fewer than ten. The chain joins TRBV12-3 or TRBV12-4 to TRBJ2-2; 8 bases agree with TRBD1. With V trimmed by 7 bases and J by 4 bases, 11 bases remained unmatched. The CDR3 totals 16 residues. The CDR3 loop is CASIKSGGVVTGELFF. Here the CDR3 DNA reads TGTGCCAGCATTAAGTCAGGGGGCGTCGTCACCGGGGAGCTGTTTTTT.

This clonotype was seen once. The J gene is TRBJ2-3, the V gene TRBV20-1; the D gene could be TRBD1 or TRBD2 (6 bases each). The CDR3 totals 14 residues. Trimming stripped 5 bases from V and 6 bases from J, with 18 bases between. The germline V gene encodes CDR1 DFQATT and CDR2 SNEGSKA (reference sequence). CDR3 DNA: TGCAGTGCTCCTGGGGGGCTATACCCGGATACGCAGTATTTT. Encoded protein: CSAPGGLYPDTQYF.

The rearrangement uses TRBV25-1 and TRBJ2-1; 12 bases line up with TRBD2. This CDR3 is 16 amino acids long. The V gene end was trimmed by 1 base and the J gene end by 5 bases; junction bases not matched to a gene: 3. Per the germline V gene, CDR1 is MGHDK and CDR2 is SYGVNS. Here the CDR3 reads CASSEWGLAGDNEQFF. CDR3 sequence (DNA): TGTGCCAGCAGTGAATGGGGACTAGCGGGCGACAATGAGCAGTTCTTC.

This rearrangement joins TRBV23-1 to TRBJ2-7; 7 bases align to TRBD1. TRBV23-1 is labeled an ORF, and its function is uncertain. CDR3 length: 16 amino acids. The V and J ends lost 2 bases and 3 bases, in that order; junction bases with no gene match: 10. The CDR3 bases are TGCGCCAGCAGTCAAACCTCTACAGGGGACCACTACGAGCAGTACTTC. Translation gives CASSQTSTGDHYEQYF.

Written as DNA, the CDR3 is TGTGCCAGCAGTTATGGGAGAGCCCGGAACAATGAGCAGTTCTTC. Residues: CASSYGRARNNEQFF. The rearrangement joins TRBV6-5 to TRBJ2-1, with D perhaps TRBD2 (5 bases). V lost 3 bases to trimming and J lost 5 bases, with 14 bases between them. This CDR3 is built from 15 residues. From germline, CDR1 is MNHEY and CDR2 SVGAGI.

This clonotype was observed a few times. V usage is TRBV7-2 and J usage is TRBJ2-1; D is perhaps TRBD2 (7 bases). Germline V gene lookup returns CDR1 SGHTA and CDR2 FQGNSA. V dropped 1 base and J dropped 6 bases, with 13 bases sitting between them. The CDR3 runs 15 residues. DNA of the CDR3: TGTGCCAGCAGCTTAGACTGGGGGGGCGGCAATGAGCAGTTCTTC. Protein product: CASSLDWGGGNEQFF.

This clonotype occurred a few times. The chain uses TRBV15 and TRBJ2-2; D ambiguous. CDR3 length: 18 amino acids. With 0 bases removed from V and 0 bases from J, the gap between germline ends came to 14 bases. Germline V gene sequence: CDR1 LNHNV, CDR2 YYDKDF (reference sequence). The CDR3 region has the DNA TGTGCCACCAGCAGAGATCTGTTAGGGTTTGCGAACACCGGGGAGCTGTTTTTT. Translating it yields CATSRDLLGFANTGELFF.

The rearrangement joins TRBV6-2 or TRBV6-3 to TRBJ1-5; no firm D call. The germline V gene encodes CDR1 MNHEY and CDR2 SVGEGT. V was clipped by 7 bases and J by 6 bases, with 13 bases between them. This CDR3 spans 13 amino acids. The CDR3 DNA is TGTGCCAGCACCGACTTTCTGCGTCAGCCCCAGCATTTT. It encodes CASTDFLRQPQHF.

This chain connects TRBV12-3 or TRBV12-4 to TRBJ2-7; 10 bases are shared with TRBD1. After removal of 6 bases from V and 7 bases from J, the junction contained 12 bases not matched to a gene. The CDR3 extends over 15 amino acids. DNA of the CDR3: TGTGCCAGCAGCATTAGACAGGGGGCCCTCTCGGAGCAGTACTTC. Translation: CASSIRQGALSEQYF.

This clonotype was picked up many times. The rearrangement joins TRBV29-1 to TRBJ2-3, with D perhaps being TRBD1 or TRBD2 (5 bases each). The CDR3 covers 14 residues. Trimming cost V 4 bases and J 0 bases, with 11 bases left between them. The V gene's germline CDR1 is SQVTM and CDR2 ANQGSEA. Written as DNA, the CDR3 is TGCAGCGTTGGGGAGACAGAAAGCACAGATACGCAGTATTTT. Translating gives CSVGETESTDTQYF.

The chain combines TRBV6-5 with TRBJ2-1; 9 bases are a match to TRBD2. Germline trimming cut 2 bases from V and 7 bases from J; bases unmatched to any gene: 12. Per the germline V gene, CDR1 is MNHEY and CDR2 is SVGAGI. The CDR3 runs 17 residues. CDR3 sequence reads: CASSYLRGGRAQNEQFF. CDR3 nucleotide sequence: TGTGCCAGCAGTTACCTCCGGGGCGGGAGGGCCCAAAATGAGCAGTTCTTC.

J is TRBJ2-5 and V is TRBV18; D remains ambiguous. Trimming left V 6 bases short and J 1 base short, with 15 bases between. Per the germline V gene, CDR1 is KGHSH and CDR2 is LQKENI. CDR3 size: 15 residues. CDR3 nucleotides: TGTGCCAGCTCCCTCCCCAGACGCAGCCAAGAGACCCAGTACTTC. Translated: CASSLPRRSQETQYF.

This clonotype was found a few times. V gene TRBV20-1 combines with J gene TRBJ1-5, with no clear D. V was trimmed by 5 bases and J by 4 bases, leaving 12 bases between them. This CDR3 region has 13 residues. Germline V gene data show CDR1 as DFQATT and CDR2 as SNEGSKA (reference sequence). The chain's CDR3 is CSAELGGNQPQHF. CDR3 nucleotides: TGCAGTGCTGAGTTGGGAGGGAATCAGCCCCAGCATTTT.

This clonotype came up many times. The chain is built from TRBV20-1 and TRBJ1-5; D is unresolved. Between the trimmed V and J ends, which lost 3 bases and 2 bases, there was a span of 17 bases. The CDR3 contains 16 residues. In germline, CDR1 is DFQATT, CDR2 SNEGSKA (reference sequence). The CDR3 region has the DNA TGCAGTGCTAGCCCTCCGGGATCAATGGGCAATCAGCCCCAGCATTTT. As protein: CSASPPGSMGNQPQHF.

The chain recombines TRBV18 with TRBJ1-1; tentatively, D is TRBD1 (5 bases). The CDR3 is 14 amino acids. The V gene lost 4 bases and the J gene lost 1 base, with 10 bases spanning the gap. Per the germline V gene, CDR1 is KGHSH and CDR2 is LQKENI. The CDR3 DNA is TGTGCCAGCTCACTTGACGGACAGAACACTGAAGCTTTCTTT. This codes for CASSLDGQNTEAFF.

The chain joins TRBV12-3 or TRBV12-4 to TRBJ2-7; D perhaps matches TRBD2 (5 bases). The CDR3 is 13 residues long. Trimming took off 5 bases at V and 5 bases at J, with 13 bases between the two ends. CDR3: CASSQTTPNEQYF. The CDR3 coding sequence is TGTGCCAGCAGTCAGACTACCCCCAACGAGCAGTACTTC.

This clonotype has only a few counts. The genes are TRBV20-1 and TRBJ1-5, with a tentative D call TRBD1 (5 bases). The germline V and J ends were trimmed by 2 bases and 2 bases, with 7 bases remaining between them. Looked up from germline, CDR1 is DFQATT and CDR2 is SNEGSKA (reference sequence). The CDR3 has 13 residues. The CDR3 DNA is TGCAGTGCTAGACTGGGGCGCAATCAGCCCCAGCATTTT. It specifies CSARLGRNQPQHF.